The clone carrying this TCR beta chain turned up a few times. Looked up from germline, CDR1 is SEHNR and CDR2 is FQNEAQ (reference sequence). The ends lost 8 bases at V and 0 bases at J; junction bases unmatched: 12. The length of the CDR3 is 18 residues. The data stem from a study of blood T cell repertoires in COVID-19. Sequencing was performed with immunoSEQ multiplex PCR; in TCRdb, only in-frame clones are kept and a portion is missing. This sample yields around 100,000 clones, of which over 75% are seen a single time; about 20% belongs to the top ten. The V call is TRBV7-9, the J call TRBJ2-3; 12 bases match TRBD2. The source is a human donor in a cohort sampled during active COVID-19. The sample taken for sequencing was peripheral blood. The chain's CDR3 is CASPINGTSGRSTDTQYF. CDR3 nucleotide sequence: TGTGCCAGCCCCATCAACGGGACTAGCGGGCGTAGCACAGATACGCAGTATTTT.